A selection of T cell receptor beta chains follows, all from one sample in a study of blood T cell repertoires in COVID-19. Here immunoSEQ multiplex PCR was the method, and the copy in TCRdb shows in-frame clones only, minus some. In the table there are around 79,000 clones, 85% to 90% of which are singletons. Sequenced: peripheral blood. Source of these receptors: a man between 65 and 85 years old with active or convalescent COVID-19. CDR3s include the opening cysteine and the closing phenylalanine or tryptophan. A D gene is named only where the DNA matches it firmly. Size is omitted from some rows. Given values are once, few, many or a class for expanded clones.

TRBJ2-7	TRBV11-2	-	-	CASSLGAGISYEQYF	TGTGCCAGCAGCTTAGGTGCAGGAATCTCCTACGAGCAGTACTTC
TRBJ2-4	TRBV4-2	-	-	CASSQDSERRNF	TGTGCCAGCAGCCAAGATAGCGAGCGGAGGAACTTC
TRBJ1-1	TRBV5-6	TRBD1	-	CASSRRPKGQGFVTEAFF	TGTGCCAGCAGCCGACGCCCAAAGGGACAGGGGTTTGTCACTGAAGCTTTCTTT
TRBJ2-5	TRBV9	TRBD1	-	CASSLGVGQQETQYF	TGTGCCAGCAGTCTAGGGGTGGGACAGCAAGAGACCCAGTACTTC
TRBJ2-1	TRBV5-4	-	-	CASSLFPSEQFF	TGTGCCAGCAGCTTGTTCCCCTCCGAGCAGTTCTTC
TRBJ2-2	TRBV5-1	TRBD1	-	CASSSRTGVTGELFF	TGCGCCAGCAGCTCCCGGACAGGGGTTACCGGGGAGCTGTTTTTT
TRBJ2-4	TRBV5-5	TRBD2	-	CASSSRISGIAKNIQYF	TGTGCCAGCAGCTCCCGTATTAGCGGGATAGCCAAAAACATTCAGTACTTC
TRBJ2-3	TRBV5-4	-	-	CASSSGSGTQYF	TGTGCCAGCAGCTCTGGGTCGGGTACGCAGTATTTT
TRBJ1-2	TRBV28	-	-	CASRTGLTRGYTF	TGTGCCAGCAGAACCGGACTGACGAGGGGCTACACCTTC
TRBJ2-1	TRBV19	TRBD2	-	CASSIHGGRGNEQFF	TGTGCCAGTAGTATTCATGGCGGGAGGGGCAATGAGCAGTTCTTC
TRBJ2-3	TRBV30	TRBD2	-	CAWSTSGATDTQYF	TGTGCCTGGAGTACTAGCGGGGCCACAGATACGCAGTATTTT
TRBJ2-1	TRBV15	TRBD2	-	CATSRIWSGRANNEQFF	TGTGCCACCAGCAGAATCTGGAGCGGGAGGGCCAACAATGAGCAGTTCTTC
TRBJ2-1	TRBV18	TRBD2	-	CASSPRTSGSDEQFF	TGTGCCAGCTCACCGAGGACTAGCGGGAGCGATGAGCAGTTCTTC
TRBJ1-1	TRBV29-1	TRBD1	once	CSVEYFSGTGVILDTEAFF	TGCAGCGTTGAATATTTCTCCGGGACAGGGGTCATCTTAGACACTGAAGCTTTCTTT
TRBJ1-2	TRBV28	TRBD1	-	CASRRQGNYGYTF	TGTGCCAGCAGAAGACAGGGGAACTATGGCTACACCTTC
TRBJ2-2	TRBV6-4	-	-	CASGKTETGELFF	TGTGCCAGCGGCAAGACTGAGACCGGGGAGCTGTTTTTT
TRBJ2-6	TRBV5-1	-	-	CASSLEGYRDPRSGANVLTF	TGCGCCAGCAGCTTGGAAGGGTACAGGGATCCCCGCTCTGGGGCCAACGTCCTGACTTTC
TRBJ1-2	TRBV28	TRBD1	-	CASRGQGLGYTF	TGTGCCAGCAGAGGACAGGGTTTAGGCTACACCTTC
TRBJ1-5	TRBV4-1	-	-	CASSHQGGPQHF	TGCGCCAGCAGCCACCAGGGTGGCCCCCAGCATTTT
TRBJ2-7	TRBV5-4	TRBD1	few	CASSPRGPSYEQYF	TGTGCCAGCAGCCCCAGGGGGCCCTCCTACGAGCAGTACTTC
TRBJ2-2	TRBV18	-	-	CASSLQHRELFF	TGTGCCAGCTCACTACAACACCGGGAGCTGTTTTTT
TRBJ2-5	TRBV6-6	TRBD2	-	CASSYTERGNQETQYF	TGTGCCAGCAGTTATACTGAGCGGGGTAACCAAGAGACCCAGTACTTC
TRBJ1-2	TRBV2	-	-	CASRALRSYGYTF	TGTGCCAGCAGAGCCTTGAGGAGCTATGGCTACACCTTC
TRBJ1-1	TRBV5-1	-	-	CASSLDARVTEAFF	TGCGCCAGCAGCTTGGACGCCAGGGTGACTGAAGCTTTCTTT
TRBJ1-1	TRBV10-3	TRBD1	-	CAISQDRGQRGTEAFF	TGTGCCATCAGCCAGGACAGGGGGCAGCGGGGGACTGAAGCTTTCTTT
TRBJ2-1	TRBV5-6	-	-	CASSRGQRSYNEQFF	TGTGCCAGCAGCCGCGGACAGCGTTCCTACAATGAGCAGTTCTTC
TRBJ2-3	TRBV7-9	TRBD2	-	CASSLVAGDSDTQYF	TGTGCCAGCAGCTTAGTAGCGGGAGACTCGGATACGCAGTATTTT
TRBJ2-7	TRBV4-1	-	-	CASSPTRDLREQYF	TGCGCCAGCAGTCCCACTAGGGACTTGAGAGAGCAGTACTTC
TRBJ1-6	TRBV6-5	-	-	CASSYSSDYNSPLHF	TGTGCCAGCAGTTACTCTTCAGACTATAATTCACCCCTCCACTTT
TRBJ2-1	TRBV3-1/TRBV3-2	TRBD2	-	CASSQDLRAGAYNEQFF	TGTGCCAGCAGCCAAGATCTCCGAGCGGGAGCCTACAATGAGCAGTTCTTC
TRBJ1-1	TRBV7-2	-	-	CASSLVGGNTEAFF	TGTGCCAGCAGCTTAGTAGGGGGGAACACTGAAGCTTTCTTT
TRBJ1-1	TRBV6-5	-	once	CASSYSGGEAFF	TGTGCCAGCAGTTACAGCGGTGGTGAAGCTTTCTTT
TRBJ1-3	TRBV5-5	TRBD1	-	CASSVQSTGWGNTIYF	TGTGCCAGCAGCGTACAATCGACAGGGTGGGGAAACACCATATATTTT
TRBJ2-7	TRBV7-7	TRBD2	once	CASSPGLAGSYEQYF	TGTGCTAGCAGCCCCGGACTAGCGGGTTCCTACGAGCAGTACTTC
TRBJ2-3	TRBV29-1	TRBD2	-	CSVRTSGNTDTQYF	TGCAGCGTTCGGACTAGCGGGAACACAGATACGCAGTATTTT
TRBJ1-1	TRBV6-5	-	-	CASTGGYTEAFF	TGTGCCAGCACGGGGGGGTACACTGAAGCTTTCTTT
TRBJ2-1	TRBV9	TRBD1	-	CASSVVELGTGGNEQFF	TGTGCCAGCAGCGTAGTTGAGTTGGGGACAGGGGGCAATGAGCAGTTCTTC
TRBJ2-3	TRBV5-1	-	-	CASSLGGDYTQYF	TGCGCCAGCAGCTTGGGAGGGGACTATACGCAGTATTTT
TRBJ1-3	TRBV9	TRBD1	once	CASSATGDRGNTIYF	TGTGCCAGCAGCGCTACAGGGGATAGGGGAAACACCATATATTTT
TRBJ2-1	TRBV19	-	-	CASSIGIGRSYNEQFF	TGTGCCAGTAGTATAGGAATAGGCAGGTCCTACAATGAGCAGTTCTTC
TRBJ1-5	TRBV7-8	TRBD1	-	CASSLVGQYNQPQHF	TGTGCCAGCAGCTTAGTGGGACAGTACAATCAGCCCCAGCATTTT
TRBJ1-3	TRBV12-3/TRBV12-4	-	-	CASGGSGNTIYF	TGTGCCAGCGGAGGATCTGGAAACACCATATATTTT
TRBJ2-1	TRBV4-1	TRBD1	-	CASSPVFRQGRLGNEQFF	TGCGCCAGCAGCCCCGTATTCCGACAGGGAAGGTTGGGAAATGAGCAGTTCTTC
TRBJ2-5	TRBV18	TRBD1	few	CASSSLPGQGMAETQYF	TGTGCCAGCTCATCCTTACCGGGACAGGGGATGGCCGAGACCCAGTACTTC
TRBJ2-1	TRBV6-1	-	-	CASSDRVDEQFF	TGTGCCAGCAGTGACAGGGTGGATGAGCAGTTCTTC
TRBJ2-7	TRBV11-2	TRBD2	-	CASSLGGTSGVSYEQYF	TGTGCCAGCAGCTTAGGCGGGACTAGCGGGGTATCCTACGAGCAGTACTTC
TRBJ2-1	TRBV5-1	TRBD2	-	CASSQRLAGGPHNEQFF	TGCGCCAGCAGCCAAAGACTAGCGGGAGGGCCCCACAATGAGCAGTTCTTC
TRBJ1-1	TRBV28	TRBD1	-	CASSFPPTGQTEAFF	TGTGCCAGCAGTTTCCCGCCGACAGGGCAAACTGAAGCTTTCTTT
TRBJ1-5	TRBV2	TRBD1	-	CASTQDRQGGNQPQHF	TGTGCCAGCACCCAAGACAGGCAGGGGGGCAATCAGCCCCAGCATTTT
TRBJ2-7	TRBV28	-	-	CASRHQGGPYEQYF	TGTGCCAGCAGGCATCAAGGAGGGCCCTACGAGCAGTACTTC
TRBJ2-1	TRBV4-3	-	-	CASSQDGFAAYNEQFF	TGCGCCAGCAGCCAAGATGGGTTCGCGGCGTACAATGAGCAGTTCTTC
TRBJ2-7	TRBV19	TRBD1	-	CASSIAGTGLTEQYF	TGTGCCAGTAGTATAGCTGGGACAGGCCTTACGGAGCAGTACTTC